The clone carrying this T cell receptor (beta chain) was seen at least ten times. This record belongs to a study of glioma-infiltrating T cells. TCR alpha and beta CDR3 regions were amplified from RNA using iRepertoire nested multiplex PCR. From the multiplex PCR reads, TCRdb called clonotypes with MiXCR, one entry per CDR3 protein. The sample carries some 93,000 distinct CDR3 sequences, about 37% recorded once. Germline V gives CDR1 MNHNS, CDR2 SASEGT. The CDR3 is made up of 15 amino acids. Trimming shortened V by 7 bases and J by 0 bases, and 13 bases separated the two germline ends. The sequence was obtained from a human donor with low-grade glioma or glioblastoma, undergoing nonglioma brain surgery, or in good health (not recorded which). Input material: glioma tissue, nonneoplastic brain tissue, or PBMCs (not recorded which). This chain links TRBV6-1 with TRBJ1-5, with D unclear. The CDR3 sequence: CASTPGAYSNQPQHF. CDR3 in DNA: TGTGCCAGCACACCGGGAGCCTATAGCAATCAGCCCCAGCATTTT.